The clone carrying this T cell receptor (beta chain) was found a few times. Its cognate antigen is unknown. The CDR3 runs to 15 residues. V gave up 0 bases and J gave up 1 base, with 10 bases separating them. Germline V CDR1 and CDR2: MGHRA, YSYEKL. Naive CD8 T cells, phenotype CD8+CD4-CCR7+CD45RA+, were sorted. The data originate from a study of molecular identifiers for immune sequencing clone quantification. Study findings and constraints: Underestimated sizes of highly expanded clones could result from identical TCR molecules that share a barcode.

TCRdb passed the PCR reads through MiXCR, listing each CDR3 protein once. The data hold a few hundred thousand distinct CDR3 sequences, with approximately 25% observed a single time. The rearrangement links TRBV4-1 to TRBJ2-7; tentatively, D is TRBD2 (5 bases). The sample taken for sequencing was naive CD8+ T cells from blood, with Jurkat cell RNA spiked in. Sample subset: FACS-sorted CD8+CD4-CCR7+CD45RA+ naive T cells. The receptor's source is a human donor in good health. Some libraries in this study had Jurkat cell RNA spiked in. The CDR3 loop reads CASSQDLGGSYEQYF. Written as DNA, the CDR3 is TGCGCCAGCAGCCAAGATCTAGGAGGTTCCTACGAGCAGTACTTC.